Shown below are 6 T cell receptor beta chains from a single sample sequenced in a study of blood T cell repertoires in COVID-19 (TCRdb year 2020). Receptors were amplified or captured by the immunoSEQ multiplex PCR assay. What TCRdb holds here is the immuneACCESS table cut down to in-frame rearrangements. Part of the clones is not present; checked against another copy, under half of the missing clones reflect an unresolved V gene, and the others are unexplained. This sample is represented by just under 350,000 clones; about 83% of them were singletons. The ten top clones hold approximately 3.1% of the sample. Sequenced: peripheral blood. Every receptor here comes from a man aged 25 to 40 with active or convalescent COVID-19.

The V and J genes are TRBV4-1 and TRBJ1-4; D remains unclear. V shed 4 bases and J shed 8 bases, with 14 bases lying between them. CDR3 size: 14 residues. The germline gives CDR1 MGHRA, CDR2 YSYEKL. The chain's CDR3 is CASSPGGLGEKLFF. CDR3 bases: TGCGCCAGCAGCCCTGGAGGGTTAGGGGAAAAACTGTTTTTT.

J is TRBJ2-7 and V is TRBV28; possibly TRBD1 for D (5 bases). V was trimmed by 2 bases and J by 3 bases, leaving 17 bases between them. This CDR3 has 16 amino acids. CDR1 is MDHEN and CDR2 is SYDVKM in the germline V gene. CDR3 in amino acids: CASSLISRASHYEQYF. Here the CDR3 DNA reads TGTGCCAGCAGTTTAATTAGCAGGGCCTCACACTACGAGCAGTACTTC.

This chain joins TRBV11-2 and TRBJ1-4, with 7 nucleotides matching TRBD1. The trim removed 5 bases at V and 5 bases at J, leaving 8 bases unmatched. CDR3 length equals 15 residues. Germline values: CDR1 SGHAT, CDR2 FQNNGV. The CDR3 protein is CASSPSDRPNEKLFF. As DNA, the CDR3 is TGTGCCAGCAGCCCCTCGGACAGGCCGAATGAAAAACTGTTTTTT.

J is TRBJ1-5 and V is TRBV9; D remains ambiguous. The germline gives CDR1 SGDLS, CDR2 YYNGEE. Between the trimmed V and J ends, which lost 0 bases and 1 base, there was a span of 5 bases. CDR3 length equals 14 residues. This CDR3 is CASSVGESNQPQHF. DNA for the CDR3: TGTGCCAGCAGCGTAGGGGAGAGCAATCAGCCCCAGCATTTT.

The chain links TRBV6-4 to TRBJ2-3; TRBD2 might be the D (7 bases). Germline V lookup: CDR1 MRHNA, CDR2 SNTAGT. The CDR3 runs 14 residues. Trimming removed 8 bases at V and 2 bases at J, with 14 bases between. CDR3 bases: TGTGCCAGCGCCGAGGGGGGGCCCACAGATACGCAGTATTTT. It is translated as CASAEGGPTDTQYF.

The sample holds one count of this clone. The chain uses TRBV4-3 and TRBJ1-6; D remains unclear. V was trimmed by 5 bases and J by 5 bases, leaving 10 bases between them. Germline CDR1 reads LGHNA; CDR2 reads YSLEER. The CDR3 is made up of 14 amino acids. The DNA for the CDR3 is TGCGCCAGCAGCTACACCGGGAATAATTCACCCCTCCACTTT. Amino acids: CASSYTGNNSPLHF.